The 30 T cell receptor beta chains listed next were all sequenced from one sample in a study of cytomegalovirus exposure and HLA in healthy donors. This table comes from immunoSEQ multiplex PCR, and its TCRdb copy is limited to in-frame clones, with some not included. The repertoire holds about 110,000 clones, with about 85% as singletons. The source material was PBMCs. These TCRs come from a woman aged 18 to 35 in good health and CMV-seronegative.

This sequence joins TRBV6-5 and TRBJ1-1; 8 positions match TRBD1. CDR3 length equals 15 residues. The V segment lost 6 bases and the J segment 2 bases; nucleotides outside the gene matches: 8. Germline V gene data show CDR1 as MNHEY and CDR2 as SVGAGI. Here the CDR3 reads CASRNQGADNTEAFF. CDR3 nucleotide sequence: TGTGCCAGCAGGAACCAGGGGGCGGATAACACTGAAGCTTTCTTT.

J is TRBJ1-4 and V is TRBV28; no firm D call. Germline V gene data show CDR1 as MDHEN and CDR2 as SYDVKM. V was pared by 4 bases and J by 7 bases, with 13 bases between. The CDR3 has 14 residues. The CDR3 reads CASSSSDGIEKLFF. As DNA, the CDR3 is TGTGCCAGCAGTTCCTCGGACGGGATTGAAAAACTGTTTTTT.

The rearrangement uses TRBV5-4 and TRBJ1-2, with a possible D match to TRBD1 (6 bases). Trimming shortened V by 3 bases and J by 0 bases, and 12 bases separated the two germline ends. Per germline, CDR1 SGHNT and CDR2 YYREEE (reference sequence). This CDR3 region has 15 residues. CDR3 residues: CASSSKDRANYGYTF. CDR3 bases: TGTGCCAGCAGCTCCAAGGACAGAGCTAACTATGGCTACACCTTC.

The chain has TRBV7-3 and TRBJ1-1; 7 bases map to TRBD1. This CDR3 contains 14 residues. Germline V CDR1 and CDR2: SGHTA, FQGTGA. V lost 1 base to trimming and J lost 4 bases; unmatched junction nucleotides: 3. This CDR3 reads CASSLIGGVTEAFF. For the CDR3, the DNA is TGTGCCAGCAGCTTAATAGGGGGCGTCACTGAAGCTTTCTTT.

The chain uses TRBV2 and TRBJ2-1, with 8 bases fitting TRBD1. This CDR3 is 20 amino acids long. Unmatched junction bases numbered 21, after V lost 2 bases and J lost 6 bases. In germline, CDR1 is SNHLY, CDR2 FYNNEI. The CDR3 DNA reads TGTGCCAGCAGTGAATATGGGGACAGGAATCGCTGGCCTCCCCGCAATGAGCAGTTCTTC. It yields the protein CASSEYGDRNRWPPRNEQFF.

The chain employs TRBV5-1 and TRBJ2-5, with 8 nucleotides matching TRBD2. This CDR3 spans 13 amino acids. Germline lookup yields CDR1 SGHRS and CDR2 YFSETQ. Germline trimming cut 0 bases from V and 7 bases from J; bases unmatched to any gene: 2. CDR3 loop: CASSLAGGGTQYF. The CDR3 bases are TGCGCCAGCAGCTTGGCCGGGGGGGGGACCCAGTACTTC.

CDR3 DNA sequence: TGCAGCGTTGAAACAGGCACTGAAGCTTTCTTT. It translates to CSVETGTEAFF. The gene calls are TRBV29-1 and TRBJ1-1; D is perhaps TRBD1 (5 bases). V lost 2 bases and J lost 4, with 5 bases in between. The germline V gene encodes CDR1 SQVTM and CDR2 ANQGSEA. This CDR3 region has 11 residues.

This clone was recorded once. The gene calls are TRBV5-6 and TRBJ2-4; weak D call: TRBD2 (6 bases). Between the trimmed V and J ends, which lost 3 bases and 0 bases, there was a span of 13 bases. CDR3 length equals 16 residues. Germline values: CDR1 SGHDT, CDR2 YYEEEE. The CDR3 reads CASSSEGSLAKNIQYF. CDR3 nucleotides: TGTGCCAGCAGCTCGGAGGGCAGCCTAGCCAAAAACATTCAGTACTTC.

The chain joins TRBV5-1 to TRBJ2-7; the match to TRBD1 covers 7 bases. Per the germline V gene, CDR1 is SGHRS and CDR2 is YFSETQ. The junction had 6 bases not matched to a gene; V was cut back by 4 bases and J by 2 bases. CDR3 length: 14 amino acids. The CDR3 region has the DNA TGCGCCAGCAGCACCCGGACAGGAACCTACGAGCAGTACTTC. Translation: CASSTRTGTYEQYF.

CDR3 amino acids: CASTGNNEQFF. CDR3 in DNA: TGTGCCAGCACTGGCAACAATGAGCAGTTCTTC. This chain connects TRBV2 to TRBJ2-1; D remains unclear. CDR1 is SNHLY, CDR2 FYNNEI, per germline. The ends were cut back, 7 bases at V and 5 bases at J, with 6 bases in the middle. The CDR3 spans 11 residues.

The chain employs TRBV7-6 and TRBJ2-7; 9 nucleotides agree with TRBD1. Germline loops: CDR1 SGHVS, CDR2 FNYEAQ. J lost 4 bases, V lost 3 bases, and 7 bases had no gene match. The CDR3 spans 15 residues. The CDR3 bases are TGTGCCAGCAGCTTGGAGGGACAGGGCTTGTACGAGCAGTACTTC. It is translated as CASSLEGQGLYEQYF.

This clone was found once. This chain joins TRBV13 and TRBJ2-7, with D possibly matching TRBD2 (5 bases). Germline CDR1 reads PRHDT; CDR2 reads FYEKMQ (reference sequence). V lost 4 bases and J 2 bases, leaving 12 bases between the germline ends. The CDR3 has 14 amino acids. CDR3 nucleotides: TGTGCCAGCAGCTCTCGAGGAGGCACCTACGAGCAGTACTTC. Its protein is CASSSRGGTYEQYF.

The V gene is TRBV7-2, the J gene TRBJ1-5; weak D call: TRBD1 (5 bases). Germline loops: CDR1 SGHTA, CDR2 FQGNSA. The V end was cut by 3 bases, the J end by 2 bases, with 8 bases between. The CDR3 runs 14 residues. The CDR3 here is CASSLEGGNQPQHF. In nucleotides, the CDR3 is TGTGCCAGCAGCTTGGAAGGGGGCAATCAGCCCCAGCATTTT.

The chain combines TRBV2 with TRBJ1-1, with no clear D. The CDR3 loop spans 12 amino acids. CDR1 SNHLY and CDR2 FYNNEI come from the germline V gene. Trimming removed 6 bases from V and 0 bases from J, with 5 bases in between. The CDR3 here is CASRQLNTEAFF. In DNA, the CDR3 is TGTGCCAGCAGACAGTTGAACACTGAAGCTTTCTTT.

The chain is built from TRBV6-5 and TRBJ1-2, with 7 bases matching TRBD1. Germline V gene lookup returns CDR1 MNHEY and CDR2 SVGAGI. The CDR3 extends over 15 amino acids. Losses at the gene ends were 0 bases for V and 8 bases for J; bases not matched to a gene: 9. This CDR3 is CASSYSGGGATGYTF. CDR3 DNA: TGTGCCAGCAGTTACTCTGGAGGGGGCGCGACCGGCTACACCTTC.

This clone has only a few counts. The J gene is TRBJ1-1, the V gene TRBV7-3, with D possibly being TRBD1 (5 bases). From germline, CDR1 is SGHTA and CDR2 FQGTGA. This CDR3 has 13 amino acids. The V end lost 6 bases, the J end lost 3 bases, and 11 bases lay between the germline ends. The CDR3, as DNA: TGTGCCAGCAGATCCAGGGTAGACACTGAAGCTTTCTTT. Translating it yields CASRSRVDTEAFF.

The rearrangement joins TRBV13 to TRBJ2-2; TRBD2 aligns across 8 bases. The CDR3 has 14 residues. Germline V gene data show CDR1 as PRHDT and CDR2 as FYEKMQ (reference sequence). Trimming removed 1 base from V and 6 bases from J; junction bases left unmatched: 1. DNA of the CDR3: TGTGCCAGCAGCTTAGCGGGGGGGCCCGGGGAGCTGTTTTTT. It specifies CASSLAGGPGELFF.

This clone was picked up a small number of times. V and J are TRBV25-1 and TRBJ1-6; tentatively, D is TRBD1 (6 bases). In germline, CDR1 is MGHDK, CDR2 SYGVNS. The CDR3 runs 14 residues. V lost 5 bases and J lost 5, with 10 bases in between. CDR3: CASSSGTNNSPLHF. CDR3 nucleotides: TGTGCCAGCAGTTCCGGGACAAATAATTCACCCCTCCACTTT.

The chain employs TRBV27 and TRBJ2-3; D is uncertain. The CDR3 extends over 17 amino acids. Germline V gene lookup returns CDR1 MNHEY and CDR2 SMNVEV (reference sequence). V shed 5 bases and J shed 4 bases, with 22 bases lying between them. DNA for the CDR3: TGTGCCAGCAGTCTTGTTAGTGGGCAGTTTCCCCCAGATACGCAGTATTTT. Amino acids: CASSLVSGQFPPDTQYF.

The chain employs TRBV15 and TRBJ1-5, with TRBD1 identical over 12 bases. The CDR3 has 17 amino acids. Germline trimming cut 5 bases from V and 1 base from J; bases unmatched to any gene: 6. Germline values: CDR1 LNHNV, CDR2 YYDKDF (reference sequence). In nucleotides, the CDR3 is TGTGCCACCAGCGGTGGGACAGGGGGCGCGAGCAATCAGCCCCAGCATTTT. This gives the protein CATSGGTGGASNQPQHF.

The V gene is TRBV5-5, the J gene TRBJ2-2, with unresolved D. This CDR3 spans 14 amino acids. CDR1 and CDR2 (germline): SGHKS, YYEKEE (reference sequence). V was trimmed by 3 bases and J by 2 bases, leaving 8 bases between them. For the CDR3, the DNA is TGTGCCAGCAGCTATATTCTAAACACCGGGGAGCTGTTTTTT. Translated, it gives CASSYILNTGELFF. Using reference TRBV5-5 and TRBJ2-2 for the parts outside the CDR3, the full variable domain is DAGVTQSPTHLIKTRGQQVTLRCSPISGHKSVSWYQQVLGQGPQFIFQYYEKEERGRGNFPDRFSARQFPNYSSELNVNALLLGDSALYLCASSYILNTGELFFGEGSRLTVL.

The chain employs TRBV29-1 and TRBJ1-3; D might be TRBD1 (5 bases). Per the germline V gene, CDR1 is SQVTM and CDR2 is ANQGSEA. The V end lost 4 bases, the J end lost 2 bases, and 9 bases lay between the germline ends. CDR3 length equals 13 residues. CDR3 nucleotide sequence: TGCAGCGTTGGGCGCAGGGCTGGAAACACCATATATTTT. Amino acids: CSVGRRAGNTIYF.

The chain employs TRBV21-1 and TRBJ1-1. TRBV21-1 corresponds to a pseudogene. CDR3 length: 15 amino acids. The DNA of the CDR3 is TGTGCCAGCAGCACAATAACCCCCCCCGGTACGGAAGCTTTCTTT. Encoded protein: CASSTITPPGTEAFF.

The rearrangement links TRBV9 to TRBJ1-6; possible D gene TRBD1, 6 bases. Trimming took 3 bases from V and 7 from J, leaving 11 bases between them. The germline V gene has CDR1 SGDLS and CDR2 YYNGEE. The CDR3 has 14 amino acids. CDR3 sequence reads: CASSGGGGNSPLHF. The CDR3 DNA reads as TGTGCCAGCAGCGGAGGGGGGGGGAATTCACCCCTCCACTTT.

The chain joins TRBV2 to TRBJ1-4; the match to TRBD1 covers 8 bases. V gave up 9 bases and J gave up 0 bases; unmatched junction bases: 15. The CDR3 covers 18 residues. Looked up from germline, CDR1 is SNHLY and CDR2 is FYNNEI. For the CDR3, the DNA is TGTGCCAGTTCACGGGACAGGCTAACTCCAGCAACTAATGAAAAACTGTTTTTT. Translation gives CASSRDRLTPATNEKLFF.

The chain has TRBV7-6 and TRBJ2-3; D is ambiguous. This CDR3 has 13 residues. V was trimmed by 2 bases and J by 2 bases, leaving 5 bases between them. The germline CDR1 and CDR2 sequences are SGHVS and FNYEAQ. DNA for the CDR3: TGTGCCAGCAGCTTAAGCTTCACAGATACGCAGTATTTT. It is translated as CASSLSFTDTQYF.

This clone was seen only once. The J gene is TRBJ1-2, the V gene TRBV27; D remains ambiguous. This CDR3 contains 12 residues. Germline CDR1 is MNHEY and CDR2 is SMNVEV (reference sequence). Trimming cost V 10 bases and J 1 base, with 10 bases left between them. The CDR3 DNA reads TGTGCCACCTTCGTCCTTAACTATGGCTACACCTTC. Amino acid sequence: CATFVLNYGYTF.

The chain is built from TRBV6-1 and TRBJ1-4, with 8 bases identical to TRBD1. The CDR3 spans 14 residues. CDR1 and CDR2 (germline): MNHNS, SASEGT. V shed 7 bases and J 3 bases; nucleotides not matched to a gene: 4. The CDR3 region is CASTSGQANEKLFF. DNA of the CDR3: TGTGCCAGCACCTCGGGACAGGCTAATGAAAAACTGTTTTTT.

V usage is TRBV6-5 and J usage is TRBJ1-2; TRBD1 matches at 7 bases. V shed 6 bases, J shed 8 bases, and the junction held 6 bases outside the gene matches. Germline CDR1 is MNHEY and CDR2 is SVGAGI. The CDR3 totals 12 residues. DNA of the CDR3: TGTGCCAGCAGCAGGGGGTTAGGGGGCTACACCTTC. It specifies CASSRGLGGYTF.

CDR3 in amino acids: CASRYRQESNGYTF. The CDR3 DNA reads as TGTGCCAGCAGATACCGACAGGAAAGTAATGGCTACACCTTC. The chain links TRBV2 to TRBJ1-2; D is perhaps TRBD1 (6 bases). Germline-derived CDR1 and CDR2 are SNHLY and FYNNEI. CDR3 length: 14 residues. V was pared by 6 bases and J by 6 bases, with 17 bases between.